This entry lists 6 T cell receptor beta chains sequenced from one sample in a study of blood T cell repertoires in COVID-19 (TCRdb year 2020). Preparation of the library involved the immunoSEQ multiplex PCR assay. What TCRdb holds here is the immuneACCESS table cut down to in-frame rearrangements. Part of the clones is not present; checked against another copy, under half of the missing clones reflect an unresolved V gene, and the others are unexplained. The sample has 200,000 to 250,000 clones on record, 80% to 90% of them singletons. The top ten clones comprise roughly 6.3% of the sample. The sample taken for sequencing was peripheral blood. These receptors came from a man aged 60 to 69 with acute or convalescent COVID-19.

In its sample, this clone was seen once. V gene TRBV24-1 combines with J gene TRBJ1-2, with unresolved D. This CDR3 is built from 13 residues. In germline, CDR1 is KGHDR, CDR2 SFDVKD. The germline V and J ends were trimmed by 2 bases and 10 bases, with 13 bases remaining between them. CDR3 sequence: CATSDSVTTSYTF. The CDR3 DNA sequence: TGTGCCACCAGTGATTCTGTTACAACCTCCTACACCTTC.

The CDR3 DNA follows: TGCGCCAGCAGCTCGGGGGACGGAACCTACGAGCAGTACTTC. Protein: CASSSGDGTYEQYF. This chain connects TRBV5-1 to TRBJ2-7; possibly TRBD2 for D (6 bases). The V and J ends lost 3 bases and 2 bases respectively, with 12 bases between them. Germline V gene data show CDR1 as SGHRS and CDR2 as YFSETQ. This CDR3 is built from 14 residues.

This chain joins TRBV28 and TRBJ1-1, with 7 bases lining up with TRBD1. This CDR3 has 15 residues. Germline CDR1 MDHEN, CDR2 SYDVKM. With 2 bases clipped from V and 1 base from J, the junction kept 4 bases outside the gene matches. The CDR3 nucleotides are TGTGCCAGCAGTTTACCGACAGGGCCGAACACTGAAGCTTTCTTT. The encoded protein is CASSLPTGPNTEAFF.

This clone turned up a few times. J is TRBJ2-7 and V is TRBV5-8; 8 bases line up with TRBD2. Germline V gives CDR1 SGHTS, CDR2 YDEGEE. V trimming: 4 bases; J trimming: 0 bases; junction bases outside the gene matches: 9. CDR3 length: 16 residues. The chain's CDR3 is CASSPDGRANSYEQYF. CDR3 coding DNA: TGTGCCAGCAGCCCTGACGGGAGGGCAAACTCCTACGAGCAGTACTTC. Based on the CDR3 plus reference TRBV5-8 and TRBJ2-7, the full variable domain is EAGVTQSPTHLIKTRGQQATLRCSPISGHTSVYWYQQALGLGLQFLLWYDEGEERNRGNFPPRFSGRQFPNYSSELNVNALELEDSALYLCASSPDGRANSYEQYFGPGTRLTVT.

The gene calls are TRBV3-1 (or the pseudogene TRBV3-2) and TRBJ2-3; 11 bases are shared with TRBD2. After removal of 0 bases from V and 5 bases from J, the junction contained 4 bases not matched to a gene. Germline V gene lookup returns CDR1 LGHDT and CDR2 YNNKEL (reference sequence). CDR3 length: 16 residues. For the CDR3, the DNA is TGTGCCAGCAGCCAAGATTTAGCGGGAGGGAGAGATACGCAGTATTTT. It encodes CASSQDLAGGRDTQYF.

The V call is TRBV19, the J call TRBJ2-5; tentative D call: TRBD2 (5 bases). This CDR3 has 15 amino acids. Germline lookup yields CDR1 LNHDA and CDR2 SQIVND (reference sequence). V lost 7 bases, J lost 2 bases, and 17 bases lay in between. The CDR3 DNA is TGTGCCAGTACTTCTGGGAGTTCCCCTCAAGAGACCCAGTACTTC. It translates to CASTSGSSPQETQYF.